One sample yielded the 9 T cell receptor beta chains listed below, sequenced in a study of blood T cell repertoires in COVID-19. The repertoire was sequenced with immunoSEQ multiplex PCR; TCRdb's copy has only in-frame clones and lacks some. Found here are about 200,000 clones, roughly 82% of them singletons; the top ten hold approximately 12%. The sample taken for sequencing was PBMCs or T cells enriched from blood (not recorded which). The receptors here all came from a man aged 35-49 years who had recovered from COVID-19.

The V and J genes are TRBV6-5 and TRBJ1-2, with D tentatively TRBD1 (6 bases). The germline V gene has CDR1 MNHEY and CDR2 SVGAGI. The CDR3 sequence is 16 residues long. V was pared by 0 bases and J by 6 bases, with 17 bases between. The chain's CDR3 is CASSYSPETGPNGYTF. CDR3 bases: TGTGCCAGCAGTTACTCCCCGGAGACAGGACCCAATGGCTACACCTTC.

The chain combines TRBV5-1 with TRBJ2-7, with a weak D call TRBD2 (6 bases). The CDR3 runs to 14 residues. The germline V and J ends were trimmed by 2 bases and 4 bases, with 13 bases remaining between them. Germline CDR1 reads SGHRS; CDR2 reads YFSETQ. Here the CDR3 reads CASSFAGIGYEQYF. Written as DNA, the CDR3 is TGCGCCAGCAGCTTCGCGGGGATCGGATACGAGCAGTACTTC.

The chain links TRBV18 to TRBJ1-5, with D hard to call. V lost 3 bases and J 0 bases, leaving 15 bases between the germline ends. Germline values: CDR1 KGHSH, CDR2 LQKENI. The CDR3 covers 17 residues. In DNA, the CDR3 is TGTGCCAGCTCACCTAATCCGACACCTTATAGCAATCAGCCCCAGCATTTT. As protein: CASSPNPTPYSNQPQHF.

This clone was seen a handful of times. The V and J genes are TRBV9 and TRBJ1-5, with 10 nucleotides matching TRBD1. Germline V CDR1 and CDR2: SGDLS, YYNGEE. This CDR3 contains 16 residues. V dropped 2 bases and J dropped 4; count of bases not matched to a gene: 6. CDR3 sequence: CASSVDDRGPNQPQHF. The CDR3 DNA is TGTGCCAGCAGCGTGGACGACAGGGGGCCGAATCAGCCCCAGCATTTT.

This rearrangement joins TRBV4-1 to TRBJ2-4, with D unclear. V lost 1 base and J 7 bases, leaving 11 bases between the germline ends. Germline CDR1 reads MGHRA; CDR2 reads YSYEKL. The CDR3 covers 14 residues. The CDR3 protein is CASSQVGAVNIQYF. Written as DNA, the CDR3 is TGCGCCAGCAGCCAAGTCGGAGCTGTGAACATTCAGTACTTC.

This clone was detected once. The rearrangement uses TRBV3-1 (or the pseudogene TRBV3-2) and TRBJ2-7; TRBD1 is a possible D gene (6 bases). Trimming took 2 bases from V and 0 from J, leaving 14 bases between them. The CDR3 consists of 16 residues. Per the germline V gene, CDR1 is LGHDT and CDR2 is YNNKEL (reference sequence). This chain's CDR3 is CASSQRGMRNSYEQYF. CDR3 nucleotide sequence: TGTGCCAGCAGCCAAAGGGGGATGCGAAACTCCTACGAGCAGTACTTC.

This clone came up a few times. J is TRBJ2-3 and V is TRBV18, with 8 bases aligning to TRBD2. V lost 3 bases to trimming and J lost 2 bases; unmatched junction nucleotides: 7. Germline CDR1 KGHSH, CDR2 LQKENI. CDR3 length: 16 amino acids. The CDR3 protein is CASSPLRRGVTDTQYF. The CDR3 DNA reads TGTGCCAGCTCACCCCTGAGGCGGGGGGTCACAGATACGCAGTATTTT.

The gene calls are TRBV12-3 or TRBV12-4 and TRBJ1-1; D not resolved. The CDR3 extends over 13 amino acids. V dropped 6 bases and J dropped 0 bases, with 8 bases sitting between them. The CDR3: CASSRIMNTEAFF. CDR3 nucleotides: TGTGCCAGCAGCAGAATCATGAACACTGAAGCTTTCTTT.

CDR3 in amino acids: CASSQEAGSYGYTF. The DNA of the CDR3 is TGTGCCAGCAGCCAAGAGGCAGGGTCCTATGGCTACACCTTC. V usage is TRBV4-2 and J usage is TRBJ1-2; perhaps TRBD1 as D (5 bases). Deletions cut 0 bases from V and 4 bases from J, with 9 bases between. This CDR3 is built from 14 residues. Germline V gene data show CDR1 as LGHNA and CDR2 as YNFKEQ.